A selection of T cell receptor beta chains follows, all from one sample in a study of T cell responses to AZD1222 COVID-19 vaccine. Sequencing used immunoSEQ multiplex PCR; TCRdb keeps in-frame clones, though not all of them. Here the sample spans roughly 80,000 clones, 88% being singletons. The specimen was peripheral blood, collected on day 0 of MenACWY control vaccination. These TCRs come from an adult in good health. CDR3s include the opening cysteine and the closing phenylalanine or tryptophan. D genes are given only for firm matches. Rows may omit the clone size; those that give it use once, few, many or a size class.

>-|TRBV24-1|TRBJ2-2|-
TGTGCCACCAGTGACTTCCCCCGCGGGGAGCTGTTTTTT
CATSDFPRGELFF
>-|TRBV9|TRBJ2-7|-
TGTGCCAGCAGCGTAGAACAGGGCCCCTACGAGCAGTACTTC
CASSVEQGPYEQYF
>-|TRBV19|TRBJ1-5|-
TGTGCCAGTACGGAGGGTGGTAGCAATCAGCCCCAGCATTTT
CASTEGGSNQPQHF
>TRBD1|TRBV18|TRBJ1-2|-
TGTGCCAGCTCACCCCGGGACAGGAGTCCATATGGCTACACCTTC
CASSPRDRSPYGYTF
>-|TRBV7-9|TRBJ1-5|-
TGTGCCAGCAGCTTTGAGGGAGGAAATCAGCCCCAGCATTTT
CASSFEGGNQPQHF
>-|TRBV5-1|TRBJ2-1|-
TGCGCCAGCAGTCTGCCCCCTCGAGGTATGGATGAGCAGTTCTTC
CASSLPPRGMDEQFF
>-|TRBV6-1|TRBJ1-1|-
TGTGCCAGCAGTGAAAGGCAGGAGAACACTGAAGCTTTCTTT
CASSERQENTEAFF
>-|TRBV25-1|TRBJ2-1|once
TGTGCCAGCAGGCGGGGTAGCTCCTACAATGAGCAGTTCTTC
CASRRGSSYNEQFF
>TRBD2|TRBV7-2|TRBJ2-3|-
TGTGCCAGCAGCCTAGCGGGGGGCACAGATACGCAGTATTTT
CASSLAGGTDTQYF
>-|TRBV29-1|TRBJ2-5|-
TGCAGTTCAAGAACACAGGGAGAGACCCAGTACTTC
CSSRTQGETQYF
>-|TRBV9|TRBJ1-1|-
TGTGCCAGCAGCGTAGATGGACGGGGGAACACTGAAGCTTTCTTT
CASSVDGRGNTEAFF
>-|TRBV9|TRBJ2-7|few
TGTGCCAGCAGCGTACGGCACGGCTACGAGCAGTACTTC
CASSVRHGYEQYF
>-|TRBV19|TRBJ2-7|-
TGTGCCAGTAGCATGACGGCAGGGGCCAACTCCTACGAGCAGTACTTC
CASSMTAGANSYEQYF
>-|TRBV7-2|TRBJ2-2|-
TGTGCCAGCAGCTTAGTCCCCAGGGGTGTTTTACTAACCGGGGAGCTGTTTTTT
CASSLVPRGVLLTGELFF
>TRBD1|TRBV2|TRBJ1-1|-
TGTGCCAGCAGTGAACTCGGGACAGGGGGAACTGAAGCTTTCTTT
CASSELGTGGTEAFF
>-|TRBV28|TRBJ1-5|-
TGTGCCAGCAGTTTACAGTACAGGGGCAATCAGCCCCAGCATTTT
CASSLQYRGNQPQHF
>TRBD1|TRBV15|TRBJ2-5|-
TGTGCCACCACACCGGGGACAGCCCAAGAGACCCAGTACTTC
CATTPGTAQETQYF
>-|TRBV29-1|TRBJ2-1|-
TGCAGCGGATTGGACGTAAGACTCTACAATGAGCAGTTCTTC
CSGLDVRLYNEQFF
>-|TRBV28|TRBJ1-4|-
TGTGCCAGCAGATACGGACACCCGAATGAAAAACTGTTTTTT
CASRYGHPNEKLFF
>TRBD1|TRBV27|TRBJ1-5|once
TGTGCCAGCAGTTTCCAGGGGGGCAATCAGCCCCAGCATTTT
CASSFQGGNQPQHF
>-|TRBV27|TRBJ1-6|-
TGTGCCAGCAGTTTGGACAGACAAACCCCTAATTCACCCCTCCACTTT
CASSLDRQTPNSPLHF
>TRBD2|TRBV19|TRBJ2-7|-
TGTGCCAGTAGTGGGACTAGCGGAGACGAGCAGTACTTC
CASSGTSGDEQYF
>-|TRBV3-1/TRBV3-2|TRBJ2-5|-
TGTGCCAGCAGCCAAGCCAGGATAGTGGTTGGAGAGACCCAGTACTTC
CASSQARIVVGETQYF
>TRBD1|TRBV7-2|TRBJ2-7|-
TGTGCCAGCAGCTGGGGACAGGGGGCCTACGAGCAGTACTTC
CASSWGQGAYEQYF
>-|TRBV10-3|TRBJ1-2|-
TGTGCCATCAGTGAGTCGGGCGGGAACTATGGCTACACCTTC
CAISESGGNYGYTF
>-|TRBV19|TRBJ2-7|-
TGTGCCAGTAGTTTCTCCGGGACTGCCAGCTCCTACGAGCAGTACTTC
CASSFSGTASSYEQYF
>TRBD1|TRBV28|TRBJ1-5|-
TGTGCCAGCAGTCATCAAGGACAGGGAGGTCAGCCCCAGCATTTT
CASSHQGQGGQPQHF
>TRBD2|TRBV28|TRBJ2-7|-
TGTGCCAGCAGTTTACTAGCGGGATTTGACGAGCAGTACTTC
CASSLLAGFDEQYF
>-|TRBV7-2|TRBJ2-2|-
TGTGCCAGCAGCCTCGGTGGGGCCACCGGGGAGCTGTTTTTT
CASSLGGATGELFF
>TRBD2|TRBV7-3|TRBJ2-2|-
TGTGCCAGCAGCTTCTCTAGCGGACTAAACACCGGGGAGCTGTTTTTT
CASSFSSGLNTGELFF
>-|TRBV6-6|TRBJ1-4|-
TGTGCCAGCAGCAACAGGAATGAAAAACTGTTTTTT
CASSNRNEKLFF
>TRBD1|TRBV16|TRBJ1-5|few
TGTGCCAGCAGCTCGGGACAGGCCAGCAATCAGCCCCAGCATTTT
CASSSGQASNQPQHF
>TRBD2|TRBV15|TRBJ2-2|-
TGTGCCACCAGCAGAGCGGGAGGGCAACACGGGGAGCTGTTTTTT
CATSRAGGQHGELFF
>TRBD1|TRBV10-3|TRBJ1-2|few
TGTGCCATCAGGGGACAGGGGGAGGATGGCTACACCTTC
CAIRGQGEDGYTF
>-|TRBV11-2|TRBJ2-2|-
TGTGCCAGCAGCTTAGAACTAGTTTCGTCAGCGAACACCGGGGAGCTGTTTTTT
CASSLELVSSANTGELFF
>-|TRBV6-5|TRBJ2-6|-
TGTGCCAGCAGTTACGGTGGGGGTTGGGAGGCCAACGTCCTGACTTTC
CASSYGGGWEANVLTF
>TRBD1|TRBV7-2|TRBJ1-2|-
TGTGCCAGCAGCTTAGCTCGACAGGGAGTGGGGGGCTACACCTTC
CASSLARQGVGGYTF
>TRBD2|TRBV19|TRBJ2-1|-
TGTGCCAGTAGTGGACTACTAGCGTTTGAGCAGTTCTTC
CASSGLLAFEQFF
>-|TRBV18|TRBJ1-1|-
TGTGCCAGCTCACCCCGGGAGAGGGATATGGCTTTCTTT
CASSPRERDMAFF
>-|TRBV9|TRBJ2-3|-
TGTGCCAGCAGCGCCAAAGCGGGGACATATGATACGCAGTATTTT
CASSAKAGTYDTQYF
>TRBD2|TRBV7-3|TRBJ2-1|-
TGTGCCAGCAGCTTAATCGGGACTAGCGGGAGCTCCTACAATGAGCAGTTCTTC
CASSLIGTSGSSYNEQFF
>TRBD2|TRBV28|TRBJ2-1|-
TGTGCCAGCAGTTTGTGGGAGGGCCCCTACAATGAGCAGTTCTTC
CASSLWEGPYNEQFF
>-|TRBV7-6|TRBJ1-1|-
TGTGCCAGCAGCTTAGTAACTGTTACTGACATGAACACTGAAGCTTTCTTT
CASSLVTVTDMNTEAFF
>-|TRBV25-1|TRBJ1-3|-
TGTGCCAGCAGTGGGACAGGAAACACCATATATTTT
CASSGTGNTIYF
>TRBD1|TRBV9|TRBJ1-3|-
TGTGCCAGCAGTGAGGGGGCAATTGGAAACACCATATATTTT
CASSEGAIGNTIYF
>-|TRBV28|TRBJ1-2|-
TGTGCCAGCAGTTCACCCGGAAATAACTATGGCTACACCTTC
CASSSPGNNYGYTF
>-|TRBV18|TRBJ2-5|-
TGTGCCAGCTCCCAGCTAGAGAGGGCTGGCCAAGAGACCCAGTACTTC
CASSQLERAGQETQYF
>-|TRBV10-2|TRBJ2-7|-
TGCGCCAGCACCTTCTCCTCGACTAGTGCGAGCTCCTACGAGCAGTACTTC
CASTFSSTSASSYEQYF